These T cell receptor beta chains were read from a single sample in a study of immune heterogeneity within non-small cell lung tumors. TCRdb re-called the multiplex PCR reads through MiXCR, storing one row per CDR3 protein. The sample has roughly 9,700 distinct CDR3 sequences; around 17% are singletons. The sequenced sample consisted of lung tumor tissue. Receptors were obtained from a middle-aged man with non-small cell lung cancer. The CDR3 runs from the conserved cysteine through the conserved F or W. Each record gives: clone size, J gene, V gene, D gene, CDR3 protein, CDR3 DNA. The D gene is left open where the match is weak. The size of a clone is reported for some rows only, either as once, few or many, or as a class for expanded clones.

clone_size: many; j_call: TRBJ2-7; v_call: TRBV20-1; d_call: TRBD2; cdr3_aa: CSASRLAGAYEQYF; cdr3_nt: TGCAGTGCTTCACGACTAGCGGGAGCTTACGAGCAGTACTTC
clone_size: medium-sized; j_call: TRBJ2-5; v_call: TRBV5-1; d_call: -; cdr3_aa: CASSLWGGETQYF; cdr3_nt: TGCGCCAGCAGCTTGTGGGGTGGAGAGACCCAGTACTTC
clone_size: once; j_call: TRBJ1-5; v_call: TRBV30; d_call: -; cdr3_aa: CAWSVRGQPQHF; cdr3_nt: TGTGCCTGGAGTGTAAGGGGGCAGCCCCAGCATTTT
clone_size: -; j_call: TRBJ2-1; v_call: TRBV20-1; d_call: TRBD2; cdr3_aa: CSAEGLAGAWIRNEQFF; cdr3_nt: TGCAGTGCTGAGGGACTAGCGGGAGCATGGATCCGTAATGAGCAGTTCTTC
clone_size: many; j_call: TRBJ1-5; v_call: TRBV6-6; d_call: -; cdr3_aa: CASSYGSGQPQHF; cdr3_nt: TGTGCCAGCAGTTACGGTTCGGGTCAGCCCCAGCATTTT
clone_size: medium-sized; j_call: TRBJ1-1; v_call: TRBV6-1; d_call: -; cdr3_aa: CASKGSNTEAFF; cdr3_nt: TGTGCCAGCAAAGGCAGTAACACTGAAGCTTTCTTT
clone_size: -; j_call: TRBJ2-7; v_call: TRBV11-3; d_call: TRBD1; cdr3_aa: CASSLRTGSSYEQYF; cdr3_nt: TGTGCCAGCAGCTTACGGACAGGGTCATCCTACGAGCAGTACTTC
clone_size: many; j_call: TRBJ2-3; v_call: TRBV2; d_call: -; cdr3_aa: CASSQRGAATDTQYF; cdr3_nt: TGTGCCAGCAGCCAAAGGGGGGCGGCCACAGATACGCAGTATTTT
clone_size: many; j_call: TRBJ1-2; v_call: TRBV25-1; d_call: -; cdr3_aa: CASRFGGGYTF; cdr3_nt: TGTGCCAGCAGATTTGGTGGTGGCTACACCTTC
clone_size: medium-sized; j_call: TRBJ1-2; v_call: TRBV3-1; d_call: -; cdr3_aa: CASSQGYGEGYTF; cdr3_nt: TGTGCCAGCAGCCAAGGTTACGGAGAGGGCTACACCTTC
clone_size: -; j_call: TRBJ2-4; v_call: TRBV28; d_call: -; cdr3_aa: CASSLSTGFKNIQYF; cdr3_nt: TGTGCCAGCAGTTTATCGACGGGTTTCAAAAACATTCAGTACTTC
clone_size: few; j_call: TRBJ2-3; v_call: TRBV7-6; d_call: -; cdr3_aa: CASSPGGTDTQYF; cdr3_nt: TGTGCCAGCAGCCCGGGGGGCACAGATACGCAGTATTTT
clone_size: medium-sized; j_call: TRBJ2-7; v_call: TRBV10-3; d_call: TRBD2; cdr3_aa: CAISKTSPTYEQYF; cdr3_nt: TGTGCCATCAGTAAGACTAGCCCCACCTACGAGCAGTACTTC
clone_size: few; j_call: TRBJ2-2; v_call: TRBV5-4; d_call: TRBD1; cdr3_aa: CASSWDSFNTGELFF; cdr3_nt: TGTGCCAGCAGCTGGGACAGCTTCAACACCGGGGAGCTGTTTTTT
clone_size: many; j_call: TRBJ2-3; v_call: TRBV4-3; d_call: TRBD2; cdr3_aa: CASSLGGTSGTDTQYF; cdr3_nt: TGCGCCAGCAGCCTCGGGGGGACTAGCGGCACAGATACGCAGTATTTT
clone_size: medium-sized; j_call: TRBJ1-5; v_call: TRBV28; d_call: TRBD1; cdr3_aa: CASSLGTGGEHQPQHF; cdr3_nt: TGTGCCAGCAGCCTCGGGACAGGGGGTGAACATCAGCCCCAGCATTTT
clone_size: medium-sized; j_call: TRBJ2-2; v_call: TRBV12-3/TRBV12-4; d_call: -; cdr3_aa: CASSLLRATGELFF; cdr3_nt: TGTGCCAGCAGTTTACTCAGGGCCACCGGGGAGCTGTTTTTT
clone_size: many; j_call: TRBJ1-1; v_call: TRBV6-1; d_call: -; cdr3_aa: CASRLEGMNTEAFF; cdr3_nt: TGTGCCAGCAGGCTTGAGGGAATGAACACTGAAGCTTTCTTT
clone_size: medium-sized; j_call: TRBJ2-7; v_call: TRBV18; d_call: -; cdr3_aa: CASSPGQNYYEQYF; cdr3_nt: TGTGCCAGCTCACCCGGACAGAACTACTACGAGCAGTACTTC
clone_size: medium-sized; j_call: TRBJ1-3; v_call: TRBV2; d_call: -; cdr3_aa: CASREGWSGNTIYF; cdr3_nt: TGTGCCAGCAGGGAGGGATGGTCTGGAAACACCATATATTTT
clone_size: -; j_call: TRBJ1-4; v_call: TRBV18; d_call: -; cdr3_aa: CASSPGRVEKLFF; cdr3_nt: TGTGCCAGCTCACCGGGACGGGTTGAAAAACTGTTTTTT
clone_size: medium-sized; j_call: TRBJ1-1; v_call: TRBV24-1; d_call: TRBD1; cdr3_aa: CATSPGQGWDTEAFF; cdr3_nt: TGTGCCACCAGTCCGGGACAGGGGTGGGACACTGAAGCTTTCTTT
clone_size: many; j_call: TRBJ1-3; v_call: TRBV9; d_call: -; cdr3_aa: CASSPQWSGNTIYF; cdr3_nt: TGTGCCAGCAGCCCACAGTGGTCTGGAAACACCATATATTTT
clone_size: many; j_call: TRBJ1-4; v_call: TRBV20-1; d_call: -; cdr3_aa: CSIPHTLNEKLFF; cdr3_nt: TGCAGCATCCCACATACCCTAAATGAAAAACTGTTTTTT